This T cell receptor beta chain was recorded in a study of blood T cell repertoires in COVID-19. Germline V CDR1 and CDR2: SQVTM, ANQGSEA. There are 14 residues in the CDR3. With V trimmed by 3 bases and J by 0 bases, 2 bases remained unmatched. To note about this clone: Other DNA sequences from this sample encode an identical CDR3 as well.

Assay: immunoSEQ multiplex PCR; the TCRdb copy retains only in-frame clones and omits some. The sample has approximately 450,000 clones; 75% to 90% are singletons. The TCR comes from a young man who had recovered from COVID-19. Sequenced material: PBMCs or T cells enriched from blood (not recorded which). J is TRBJ2-1 and V is TRBV29-1; 7 nucleotides line up with TRBD2. The CDR3 here is CSVEGGSSYNEQFF. CDR3 nucleotide sequence: TGCAGCGTTGAGGGCGGGAGCTCCTACAATGAGCAGTTCTTC.